The rows below give T cell receptor beta chains drawn from one sample of a study of control samples from healthy donors and cancer patients. Sequencing was performed with immunoSEQ multiplex PCR; in TCRdb, only in-frame clones are kept and a portion is missing. The sample shows about 82,000 clones, 80% to 90% of them seen only once. Sequencing was done on a sample of blood. Source of these receptors: a man aged 45 to 65 in good health. Each CDR3 is given with its conserved first and last residue. The D gene is left open where the match is weak.

V gene: TRBV3-1/TRBV3-2
J gene: TRBJ1-3
D gene: NA
CDR3 DNA: TGTGCCAGCAGCTCGGGGAGGGAGAACACCATATATTTT
CDR3 protein: CASSSGRENTIYF

V gene: TRBV7-8
J gene: TRBJ1-2
D gene: NA
CDR3 DNA: TGTGCCAGCAGCTCCCCCCGGGGGTCACACTATGGCTACACCTTC
CDR3 protein: CASSSPRGSHYGYTF

V gene: TRBV18
J gene: TRBJ1-3
D gene: TRBD1
CDR3 DNA: TGTGCCAGCTCACATACCGGGACAGGGGTCGGAAACACCATATATTTT
CDR3 protein: CASSHTGTGVGNTIYF

V gene: TRBV5-1
J gene: TRBJ2-1
D gene: NA
CDR3 DNA: TGCGCCAGCAGCCCACCCGGGACCTCAGGCTACAATGAGCAGTTCTTC
CDR3 protein: CASSPPGTSGYNEQFF

V gene: TRBV19
J gene: TRBJ2-2
D gene: TRBD1
CDR3 DNA: TGTGCCAGTAGTAAGGGACAGGGGGCTGGGACCGGGGAGCTGTTTTTT
CDR3 protein: CASSKGQGAGTGELFF

V gene: TRBV5-5
J gene: TRBJ2-7
D gene: NA
CDR3 DNA: TGTGCCAGCAGCTTGGCCCCACCCTACGAGCAGTACTTC
CDR3 protein: CASSLAPPYEQYF

V gene: TRBV13
J gene: TRBJ2-2
D gene: TRBD2
CDR3 DNA: TGTGCCAGCAGCTCGAAGATCGGGAGGGCCGCCGGGGAGCTGTTTTTT
CDR3 protein: CASSSKIGRAAGELFF

V gene: TRBV2
J gene: TRBJ1-2
D gene: TRBD1
CDR3 DNA: TGTGCCAGCAGTGAAGTGGGACAGGAAACGGTCTACACCTTC
CDR3 protein: CASSEVGQETVYTF

V gene: TRBV9
J gene: TRBJ2-2
D gene: NA
CDR3 DNA: TGTGCCAGCAGGTCCCTCGGGGAGCTGTTTTTT
CDR3 protein: CASRSLGELFF

V gene: TRBV2
J gene: TRBJ2-1
D gene: TRBD2
CDR3 DNA: TGTGCCAGCAGCTACGGTGGGGGGGAATCCTACAATGAGCAGTTCTTC
CDR3 protein: CASSYGGGESYNEQFF

V gene: TRBV4-2
J gene: TRBJ2-1
D gene: NA
CDR3 DNA: TGTGCCAGCAGCCAAGAATCGGGACCCTCCAGGGAGCAGTTCTTC
CDR3 protein: CASSQESGPSREQFF

V gene: TRBV19
J gene: TRBJ2-5
D gene: TRBD2
CDR3 DNA: TGTGCCGTTGGTAGCGGGAACTCCCAAGAGACCCAGTACTTC
CDR3 protein: CAVGSGNSQETQYF

V gene: TRBV7-8
J gene: TRBJ1-5
D gene: NA
CDR3 DNA: TGTGCCAGCAGCGATAAGGTCATGGGTCAGCCCCAGCATTTT
CDR3 protein: CASSDKVMGQPQHF

V gene: TRBV3-1/TRBV3-2
J gene: TRBJ1-2
D gene: NA
CDR3 DNA: TGTGCCAGCAGCCAAGATTGGGCCGGCTACACCTTC
CDR3 protein: CASSQDWAGYTF

V gene: TRBV28
J gene: TRBJ2-2
D gene: NA
CDR3 DNA: TGTGCCAGCAGTTTGGCTGGGGTGCTGACCGGGGAGCTGTTTTTT
CDR3 protein: CASSLAGVLTGELFF

V gene: TRBV5-6
J gene: TRBJ2-7
D gene: NA
CDR3 DNA: TGTGCCAGCAGCTTGGGACAAAACTACGAGCAGTACTTC
CDR3 protein: CASSLGQNYEQYF

V gene: TRBV19
J gene: TRBJ2-1
D gene: TRBD2
CDR3 DNA: TGTGCCAGTAGTACGACTAGCGGGAGTTTTTATGAGCAGTTCTTC
CDR3 protein: CASSTTSGSFYEQFF

V gene: TRBV5-5
J gene: TRBJ2-3
D gene: TRBD1
CDR3 DNA: TGTGCCAGTACCTCTCAGGACAGGCTCACAGATACGCAGTATTTT
CDR3 protein: CASTSQDRLTDTQYF

V gene: TRBV6-5
J gene: TRBJ1-4
D gene: NA
CDR3 DNA: TGTGCCAGCAGAGGGGGGGGTAATGAAAAACTGTTTTTT
CDR3 protein: CASRGGGNEKLFF